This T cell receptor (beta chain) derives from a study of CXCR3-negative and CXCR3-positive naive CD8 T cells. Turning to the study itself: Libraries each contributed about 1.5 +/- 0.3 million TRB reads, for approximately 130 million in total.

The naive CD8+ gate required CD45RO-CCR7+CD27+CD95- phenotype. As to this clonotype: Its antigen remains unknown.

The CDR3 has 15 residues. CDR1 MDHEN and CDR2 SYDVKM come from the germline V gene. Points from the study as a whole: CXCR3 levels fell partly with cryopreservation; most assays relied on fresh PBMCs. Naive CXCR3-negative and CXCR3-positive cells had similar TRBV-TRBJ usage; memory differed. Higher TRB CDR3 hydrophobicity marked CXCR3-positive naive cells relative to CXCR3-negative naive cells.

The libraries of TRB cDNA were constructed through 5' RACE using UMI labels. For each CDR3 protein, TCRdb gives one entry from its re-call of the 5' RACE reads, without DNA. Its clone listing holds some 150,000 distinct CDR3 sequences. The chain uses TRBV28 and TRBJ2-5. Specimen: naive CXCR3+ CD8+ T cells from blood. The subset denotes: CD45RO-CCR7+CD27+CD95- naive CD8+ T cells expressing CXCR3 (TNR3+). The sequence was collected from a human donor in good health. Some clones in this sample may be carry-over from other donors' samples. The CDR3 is CASSLRVQFQETQYF.